The 30 T cell receptor beta chains below were found in one sample sequenced in a study of technical replicates of blood from several donors. The repertoire was sequenced with immunoSEQ multiplex PCR; TCRdb's copy has only in-frame clones and lacks some. The data show about 100,000 clones, 95% seen once. The material sequenced was T cells isolated from PBMCs. These receptors were taken from a human donor in good health.

The J gene is TRBJ1-5, the V gene TRBV6-1, with a possible D match to TRBD1 (6 bases). The CDR3 has 15 residues. Per germline, CDR1 MNHNS and CDR2 SASEGT. V was cut by 8 bases and J by 4 bases, with 18 bases left in between. This CDR3 is CASHFGGANNQPQHF. CDR3 coding DNA: TGTGCCAGCCATTTTGGGGGGGCGAATAATCAGCCCCAGCATTTT.

The chain carries TRBV6-5 and TRBJ2-1; 7 nucleotides agree with TRBD2. The length of the CDR3 is 13 residues. Germline V gene data show CDR1 as MNHEY and CDR2 as SVGAGI. J lost 5 bases, V lost 6 bases, and 4 bases had no gene match. CDR3 in amino acids: CASRTSLDNEQFF. CDR3 DNA sequence: TGTGCCAGCAGGACTAGCCTCGACAATGAGCAGTTCTTC.

This sequence joins TRBV10-3 and TRBJ1-4, with 7 bases fitting TRBD1. This CDR3 has 15 residues. V was clipped by 1 base and J by 3 bases; unmatched bases: 2. The V gene's germline CDR1 is ENHRY and CDR2 SYGVKD. The CDR3 loop reads CAISELGQSNEKLFF. The CDR3 bases are TGTGCCATCAGTGAGTTGGGACAGTCTAATGAAAAACTGTTTTTT.

The count of this clone is one. J is TRBJ1-2 and V is TRBV18; maybe TRBD1 (5 bases). Germline V gives CDR1 KGHSH, CDR2 LQKENI. CDR3 length: 16 amino acids. V was shortened by 1 base and J by 4 bases, with 16 bases between the two germline ends. Written as DNA, the CDR3 is TGTGCCAGCTCACCACGGGAGGTCAGGGTCACCTATGGCTACACCTTC. Translation gives CASSPREVRVTYGYTF.

The chain joins TRBV6-5 to TRBJ1-1, with a tentative D call TRBD1 (6 bases). The CDR3 is 14 residues long. Germline CDR1 and CDR2: MNHEY and SVGAGI. Trimming removed 9 bases from V and 1 base from J, with 15 bases in between. CDR3 DNA sequence: TGTGCCAGTTCTCCTCGGGGGGCGAACACTGAAGCTTTCTTT. It encodes CASSPRGANTEAFF.

The J gene is TRBJ2-3, the V gene TRBV6-5; the D gene is possibly TRBD1 (5 bases). V was cut by 8 bases and J by 1 base, with 16 bases left in between. This CDR3 contains 15 residues. Germline V gives CDR1 MNHEY, CDR2 SVGAGI. The CDR3 loop is CASQPTAGRTDTQYF. The CDR3 DNA reads as TGTGCCAGCCAACCAACAGCAGGGCGCACAGATACGCAGTATTTT.

DNA for the CDR3: TGTGCCAGCAGCTTGGTTGGGGGGTTGGAGACCCAGTACTTC. It codes for CASSLVGGLETQYF. The chain uses TRBV5-4 and TRBJ2-5; a weak D match, TRBD2 (6 bases). Germline CDR1 reads SGHNT; CDR2 reads YYREEE (reference sequence). Trimming cost V 0 bases and J 5 bases, with 11 bases left between them. The CDR3 length is 14 residues.

The V and J genes are TRBV6-5 and TRBJ2-3; D is possibly TRBD1 (6 bases). The CDR3 consists of 14 residues. V lost 5 bases to trimming and J lost 4 bases, with 13 bases between them. Per the germline V gene, CDR1 is MNHEY and CDR2 is SVGAGI. As DNA, the CDR3 is TGTGCCAGCAGTCCGGACAGTCGGCCAGATACGCAGTATTTT. Its protein product is CASSPDSRPDTQYF.

The V and J genes are TRBV7-9 and TRBJ2-3, with D unresolved. Germline CDR1 is SEHNR and CDR2 is FQNEAQ (reference sequence). This CDR3 is built from 14 residues. The V and J ends lost 5 bases and 5 bases respectively, with 14 bases between them. The DNA of the CDR3 is TGTGCCAGCAGCCCGAGAGTCGGGTTAGATACGCAGTATTTT. Translating gives CASSPRVGLDTQYF.

This chain links TRBV19 with TRBJ2-3; 10 bases are a match to TRBD1. Germline V gives CDR1 LNHDA, CDR2 SQIVND (reference sequence). Trimming removed 3 bases from V and 0 bases from J; junction bases left unmatched: 9. The CDR3 spans 18 residues. The CDR3 DNA reads TGTGCCAGTAGTATCCAGGGACAGGGGTTTGCGAGCACAGATACGCAGTATTTT. The encoded protein is CASSIQGQGFASTDTQYF.

J is TRBJ2-1 and V is TRBV6-5, with 14 bases aligning to TRBD2. This CDR3 region has 14 residues. In germline, CDR1 is MNHEY, CDR2 SVGAGI. J was trimmed by 6 bases and V by 6 bases; bases with no gene match: 1. CDR3 loop: CASSGTSGGNEQFF. CDR3 nucleotide sequence: TGTGCCAGCAGCGGGACTAGCGGGGGCAATGAGCAGTTCTTC.

The genes are TRBV27 and TRBJ2-5, with D possibly matching TRBD1 (6 bases). The CDR3 covers 14 residues. Trimming shortened V by 5 bases and J by 3 bases, and 13 bases separated the two germline ends. Germline lookup yields CDR1 MNHEY and CDR2 SMNVEV (reference sequence). The CDR3 DNA reads as TGTGCCAGCAGTCCGACACAGGGAGAAGAGACCCAGTACTTC. Translating gives CASSPTQGEETQYF.

This chain connects TRBV4-1 to TRBJ2-7, with D perhaps matching TRBD1 (5 bases). Germline lookup yields CDR1 MGHRA and CDR2 YSYEKL. With 4 bases removed from V and 3 bases from J, the gap between germline ends came to 10 bases. The CDR3 runs to 13 residues. The CDR3 here is CASSPFRDYEQYF. For the CDR3, the DNA is TGCGCCAGCAGCCCCTTCAGGGACTACGAGCAGTACTTC.

This chain connects TRBV30 to TRBJ1-2; D possibly corresponds to TRBD1 (5 bases). V was pared by 0 bases and J by 8 bases, with 13 bases between. This CDR3 contains 13 residues. Germline CDR1 GTSNPN, CDR2 SVGIG (reference sequence). CDR3 nucleotides: TGTGCCTGGAGTGTTGTAAGGGGTGGCGGCTACACCTTC. It translates to CAWSVVRGGGYTF.

The chain joins TRBV19 to TRBJ1-3; TRBD1 might be the D (6 bases). Germline CDR1 and CDR2: LNHDA and SQIVND (reference sequence). V dropped 3 bases and J dropped 0 bases, with 15 bases sitting between them. The CDR3 covers 17 residues. CDR3 nucleotides: TGTGCCAGTAGTATGATAGGACAGCCGAGCTCTGGAAACACCATATATTTT. This codes for CASSMIGQPSSGNTIYF.

The J gene is TRBJ2-7, the V gene TRBV7-9; D unclear. The CDR3 length is 14 residues. Trimming stripped 2 bases from V and 5 bases from J, with 13 bases between. The germline V gene has CDR1 SEHNR and CDR2 FQNEAQ (reference sequence). The CDR3 DNA sequence: TGTGCCAGCAGCTTAATAGTCTCGTCCAACGAGCAGTACTTC. Translating it yields CASSLIVSSNEQYF.

The V and J genes are TRBV28 and TRBJ2-3; TRBD2 might be the D (6 bases). The CDR3 covers 15 residues. Trimming took 3 bases from V and 7 from J, leaving 17 bases between them. Germline CDR1 and CDR2: MDHEN and SYDVKM. This CDR3 reads CASSFGSQVRNTQYF. CDR3 bases: TGTGCCAGCAGTTTCGGGAGCCAAGTTCGGAATACGCAGTATTTT.

The J gene is TRBJ1-1, the V gene TRBV5-4; D is uncertain. The CDR3 contains 14 residues. Germline V gene sequence: CDR1 SGHNT, CDR2 YYREEE (reference sequence). V dropped 4 bases and J dropped 1 base, with 11 bases sitting between them. For the CDR3, the DNA is TGTGCCAGCAGCCGCGATTTAGAGAACACTGAAGCTTTCTTT. Amino acid sequence: CASSRDLENTEAFF.

The genes are TRBV14 and TRBJ1-2, with D tentatively TRBD1 (6 bases). The CDR3 length is 14 residues. V was trimmed by 0 bases and J by 5 bases, leaving 10 bases between them. Germline CDR1 reads SGHDN; CDR2 reads FVKESK. In nucleotides, the CDR3 is TGTGCCAGCAGCCAAGAGGCAGGGGTGTATGGCTACACCTTC. It yields the protein CASSQEAGVYGYTF.

The chain is built from TRBV6-1 and TRBJ1-5; D gene ambiguous. The V gene's germline CDR1 is MNHNS and CDR2 SASEGT. Trimming cost V 3 bases and J 6 bases, with 12 bases left between them. CDR3 size: 14 residues. The CDR3 nucleotides are TGTGCCAGCAGTGATGGCGCACGAGGTCAGCCCCAGCATTTT. Amino acids: CASSDGARGQPQHF.

The gene calls are TRBV11-3 and TRBJ2-3, with D possibly matching TRBD2 (6 bases). Germline loops: CDR1 SGHNT, CDR2 YENEEA. V lost 5 bases to trimming and J lost 8 bases, with 14 bases between them. The CDR3 length is 13 residues. The CDR3 nucleotides are TGTGCCAGCAGCGGAGGGAAGGGTCCTACGCAGTATTTT. The encoded protein is CASSGGKGPTQYF.

The rearrangement links TRBV7-9 to TRBJ2-5, with D maybe TRBD2 (5 bases). Germline V gene data show CDR1 as SEHNR and CDR2 as FQNEAQ (reference sequence). There are 14 residues in the CDR3. Trimming took 2 bases from V and 1 from J, leaving 8 bases between them. CDR3 in amino acids: CASSLLAPQETQYF. Here the CDR3 DNA reads TGTGCCAGCAGCTTACTAGCCCCCCAAGAGACCCAGTACTTC.

V is TRBV11-2 and J is TRBJ1-1; D uncertain. Trimming removed 4 bases from V and 4 bases from J, with 16 bases in between. This CDR3 region has 15 residues. The germline V gene encodes CDR1 SGHAT and CDR2 FQNNGV. The CDR3 nucleotides are TGTGCCAGCAGCTCCGATGTTATGTCGGGCACTGAAGCTTTCTTT. Encoded protein: CASSSDVMSGTEAFF. Complete variable domain (other parts from reference TRBV11-2 and TRBJ1-1): EAGVAQSPRYKIIEKRQSVAFWCNPISGHATLYWYQQILGQGPKLLIQFQNNGVVDDSQLPKDRFSAERLKGVDSTLKIQPAKLEDSAVYLCASSSDVMSGTEAFFGQGTRLTVV.

The V gene is TRBV9, the J gene TRBJ1-1, with D maybe TRBD1 (5 bases). The V end lost 4 bases, the J end lost 5 bases, and 12 bases lay between the germline ends. This CDR3 contains 13 residues. CDR1 is SGDLS, CDR2 YYNGEE, per germline. The CDR3 DNA is TGTGCCAGCAGCACCGGGGGGGGTACTGAAGCTTTCTTT. Translating gives CASSTGGGTEAFF. Full variable domain (outside the CDR3, taken from reference TRBV9 and TRBJ1-1): DSGVTQTPKHLITATGQRVTLRCSPRSGDLSVYWYQQSLDQGLQFLIQYYNGEERAKGNILERFSAQQFPDLHSELNLSSLELGDSALYFCASSTGGGTEAFFGQGTRLTVV.

The chain uses TRBV19 and TRBJ2-1; perhaps TRBD2 as D (5 bases). V shed 2 bases and J shed 10 bases, with 12 bases lying between them. CDR1 LNHDA and CDR2 SQIVND come from the germline V gene (reference sequence). There are 13 residues in the CDR3. This chain's CDR3 is CASSISGGLEQFF. The CDR3 bases are TGTGCCAGTAGTATAAGCGGCGGGTTGGAGCAGTTCTTC.

V usage is TRBV7-6 and J usage is TRBJ1-2; 9 bases match TRBD1. The V gene's germline CDR1 is SGHVS and CDR2 FNYEAQ. This CDR3 has 13 residues. The V gene end was trimmed by 5 bases and the J gene end by 7 bases; junction bases not matched to a gene: 5. The chain's CDR3 is CASSPGQGRGYTF. The CDR3 DNA is TGTGCCAGCAGCCCGGGACAGGGACGTGGCTACACCTTC.

V gene TRBV18 combines with J gene TRBJ2-1, with TRBD1 matching 8 bases. There are 16 residues in the CDR3. The germline V gene has CDR1 KGHSH and CDR2 LQKENI. After removal of 2 bases from V and 1 base from J, the junction contained 4 bases not matched to a gene. The CDR3 sequence is CASSPGTGRSYNEQFF. In DNA, the CDR3 is TGTGCCAGCTCACCAGGGACAGGACGATCCTACAATGAGCAGTTCTTC.

The rearrangement joins TRBV9 to TRBJ2-1; 7 bases align to TRBD1. Germline V gives CDR1 SGDLS, CDR2 YYNGEE. The junction had 1 base not matched to a gene; V was cut back by 6 bases and J by 1 base. This CDR3 has 13 residues. The CDR3 reads CASKGASYNEQFF. In nucleotides, the CDR3 is TGTGCCAGCAAGGGGGCATCCTACAATGAGCAGTTCTTC.

The chain recombines TRBV11-2 with TRBJ1-2, with 7 bases that match TRBD1. J was trimmed by 5 bases and V by 0 bases; bases with no gene match: 6. Germline CDR1 and CDR2: SGHAT and FQNNGV. The CDR3 covers 15 residues. CDR3 loop: CASSLDRQGTYGYTF. CDR3 bases: TGTGCCAGCAGCTTAGACCGACAGGGCACATATGGCTACACCTTC. Looking up the rest from reference TRBV11-2 and TRBJ1-2 gives the full variable domain: EAGVAQSPRYKIIEKRQSVAFWCNPISGHATLYWYQQILGQGPKLLIQFQNNGVVDDSQLPKDRFSAERLKGVDSTLKIQPAKLEDSAVYLCASSLDRQGTYGYTFGSGTRLTVV.

This chain links TRBV11-2 with TRBJ1-3, with 11 bases matching TRBD1. This CDR3 has 16 residues. Trimming cost V 5 bases and J 4 bases; bases outside gene matches: 7. From germline, CDR1 is SGHAT and CDR2 FQNNGV. The CDR3 reads CASSPGQGAAGNTIYF. Here the CDR3 DNA reads TGTGCCAGCAGCCCAGGACAGGGGGCTGCCGGAAACACCATATATTTT.